Listed below are T cell receptor beta chains from one sample, sequenced in a study of blood T cell repertoires in COVID-19. TCRdb's table, derived via immunoSEQ multiplex PCR, lists solely in-frame clones and lacks some. The data contain under 200,000 clones, around 90% of them seen just once; the ten biggest clones take up approximately 21%. The sample consisted of peripheral blood. Source of these receptors: a man aged 60 to 69 with active or convalescent COVID-19. Each CDR3 is given with its conserved first and last residue. D genes are given only for firm matches. Some rows mark clone size as missing; the rest say once, few, many or name a class of expanded clone.

j_call d_call v_call clone_size cdr3_aa cdr3_nt
TRBJ1-1 TRBD1 TRBV20-1 . CSASTRTGDTEAFF TGCAGTGCTAGTACAAGGACAGGGGATACTGAAGCTTTCTTT
TRBJ1-2 TRBD1 TRBV5-1 . CASSFRDRGDGYTF TGCGCCAGCAGCTTCAGAGACAGGGGCGATGGCTACACCTTC
TRBJ1-5 . TRBV3-1/TRBV3-2 . CASSHQDQPQHF TGTGCCAGCAGCCATCAGGATCAGCCCCAGCATTTT
TRBJ2-1 . TRBV5-5 . CASSFDGLDEQFF TGTGCCAGCAGCTTCGACGGGTTGGATGAGCAGTTCTTC
TRBJ1-1 . TRBV13 few CASSLEGRAEAFF TGTGCCAGCAGCTTAGAGGGCAGGGCTGAAGCTTTCTTT
TRBJ2-7 . TRBV3-1/TRBV3-2 . CASSQAAVSSYEQYF TGTGCCAGCAGCCAAGCGGCGGTAAGCTCCTACGAGCAGTACTTC
TRBJ2-3 . TRBV5-1 . CASSLVGDTQYF TGCGCCAGCAGCTTGGTCGGAGATACGCAGTATTTT
TRBJ1-1 . TRBV25-1 . CASSGGLETEAFF TGTGCCAGCAGCGGGGGGCTGGAGACTGAAGCTTTCTTT
TRBJ2-3 TRBD2 TRBV7-2 . CASSLRDYVGDTQYF TGTGCCAGCAGCCTCCGGGACTATGTAGGAGATACGCAGTATTTT
TRBJ1-3 TRBD1 TRBV5-1 . CASSSGQGGTSGNTIYF TGCGCCAGCAGCTCCGGACAGGGGGGGACCTCTGGAAACACCATATATTTT
TRBJ2-3 . TRBV7-9 . CASSPRGGGGYTDTQYF TGTGCCAGCAGCCCCCGAGGTGGAGGAGGGTACACAGATACGCAGTATTTT
TRBJ2-3 TRBD1 TRBV5-3 . CARSRTGGTTDTQYF TGTGCCAGAAGCCGGACAGGGGGGACCACAGATACGCAGTATTTT
TRBJ1-2 TRBD1 TRBV18 . CASSPNPGQAGGGYTF TGTGCCAGCTCACCAAATCCGGGACAGGCCGGAGGGGGCTACACCTTC
TRBJ2-1 TRBD2 TRBV11-1 . CASRKRSSGGGNEQFF TGTGCCAGCAGAAAGCGGTCTAGCGGGGGGGGGAATGAGCAGTTCTTC
TRBJ2-1 TRBD2 TRBV19 . CASSIGTSLGEQFF TGTGCCAGTAGTATCGGGACTAGCTTGGGTGAGCAGTTCTTC
TRBJ1-3 . TRBV27 . CASSFRVSSGNTIYF TGTGCCAGCAGTTTCAGGGTAAGCTCTGGAAACACCATATATTTT
TRBJ1-2 TRBD1 TRBV19 . CASSGRDSQTNYGYTF TGTGCCAGTAGTGGCCGGGACAGCCAAACTAACTATGGCTACACCTTC
TRBJ1-2 . TRBV30 few CAWSVRGMGALLDGYTF TGTGCCTGGAGTGTACGAGGCATGGGGGCGCTTTTGGATGGCTACACCTTC
TRBJ2-7 TRBD2 TRBV7-9 . CASSLERGPSYEQYF TGTGCCAGCAGCTTAGAGCGGGGGCCTTCCTACGAGCAGTACTTC
TRBJ1-2 . TRBV2 . CASSIRGTGGYTF TGTGCCAGCAGTATAAGGGGGACCGGAGGCTACACCTTC
TRBJ1-1 . TRBV2 . CASSSTLNTEAFF TGTGCCAGCAGTTCGACACTGAACACTGAAGCTTTCTTT
TRBJ2-7 TRBD2 TRBV6-5 . CASSYERRGDLREQYF TGTGCCAGCAGTTACGAACGACGGGGGGACCTTAGGGAGCAGTACTTC
TRBJ2-2 . TRBV7-3 . CASSPPAGELFF TGTGCCAGCTCTCCCCCGGCCGGGGAGCTGTTTTTT
TRBJ2-1 . TRBV3-1/TRBV3-2 . CASSRAEGHEQFF TGTGCCAGCAGCCGAGCCGAGGGCCATGAGCAGTTCTTC
TRBJ1-6 TRBD1 TRBV5-4 . CASFDRDRGYSPLHF TGTGCCAGCTTTGACCGGGACAGGGGATATTCACCCCTCCACTTT
TRBJ1-1 TRBD1 TRBV11-2 . CASSVRDSEAFF TGTGCCAGCAGCGTCCGGGACAGCGAAGCTTTCTTT
TRBJ2-7 TRBD1 TRBV5-5 . CASSLGQGPYEQYF TGTGCCAGCAGCTTGGGACAGGGACCCTACGAGCAGTACTTC
TRBJ2-3 . TRBV2 once CASRPGTDTQYF TGTGCCAGCAGACCGGGCACAGATACGCAGTATTTT
TRBJ2-3 . TRBV5-1 . CASSWQGHLGDTQYF TGCGCCAGCAGCTGGCAGGGGCATCTGGGAGATACGCAGTATTTT
TRBJ2-7 TRBD2 TRBV2 . CASSSPGLAGYEQYF TGTGCCAGCAGTAGTCCGGGACTAGCGGGTTACGAGCAGTACTTC
TRBJ1-5 TRBD1 TRBV10-1 . CARQNPGQGVVGNQPQHF TGCGCCAGACAAAATCCGGGACAGGGGGTAGTGGGCAATCAGCCCCAGCATTTT
TRBJ1-1 . TRBV30 . CASHSSLGTEAFF TGTGCCTCCCACAGCAGTCTGGGCACTGAAGCTTTCTTT
TRBJ2-5 TRBD1 TRBV15 . CATSRTGGRQETQYF TGTGCCACCAGCAGAACAGGGGGTCGACAAGAGACCCAGTACTTC
TRBJ2-7 TRBD1 TRBV19 . CASSQRTGEMGEQYF TGTGCCAGTAGTCAGAGGACAGGGGAAATGGGCGAGCAGTACTTC
TRBJ2-1 TRBD1 TRBV5-1 . CASSFRGTYNEQFF TGCGCCAGCAGCTTCAGGGGGACCTACAATGAGCAGTTCTTC
TRBJ2-3 TRBD2 TRBV19 . CASTSTGGTSQQVSTDTQYF TGTGCCAGTACCTCCACGGGGGGAACTAGCCAACAAGTCAGCACAGATACGCAGTATTTT
TRBJ2-7 . TRBV5-1 . CASSLFRGYEQYF TGCGCCAGCAGCTTGTTTCGGGGGTACGAGCAGTACTTC
TRBJ2-5 TRBD2 TRBV7-2 . CASSFRGGQETQYF TGTGCCAGCAGCTTCCGGGGGGGCCAAGAGACCCAGTACTTC
TRBJ1-2 . TRBV5-1 . CASSPTTNYGYTF TGCGCCAGCAGCCCTACTACTAACTATGGCTACACCTTC
TRBJ1-3 . TRBV7-9 few CASSFGNSGNTIYF TGTGCCAGCAGCTTTGGCAACTCTGGAAACACCATATATTTT
TRBJ1-2 . TRBV18 . CASSTDRNYGYTF TGTGCCAGCTCAACGGACAGAAACTATGGCTACACCTTC
TRBJ2-2 TRBD2 TRBV5-4 . CASRSERGGTTGELFF TGTGCCAGCAGGTCCGAACGGGGGGGGACGACCGGGGAGCTGTTTTTT
TRBJ1-4 TRBD1 TRBV5-8 . CASSLEGQGNEKLFF TGTGCCAGCAGCTTGGAGGGACAGGGAAATGAAAAACTGTTTTTT
TRBJ1-5 . TRBV10-3 once CAISGTGQQPQHF TGTGCCATCAGTGGAACAGGGCAACAGCCCCAGCATTTT
TRBJ2-1 TRBD2 TRBV3-1/TRBV3-2 . CASRVSGGEQFF TGTGCCAGCCGAGTAAGCGGGGGGGAGCAGTTCTTC
TRBJ1-6 . TRBV27 . CASSFGASGPLHF TGTGCCAGCAGTTTTGGGGCTTCCGGACCCCTCCACTTT
TRBJ2-7 TRBD2 TRBV19 . CASSKVGGLYEQYF TGTGCCAGTAGTAAAGTGGGGGGGTTATACGAGCAGTACTTC
TRBJ1-4 . TRBV27 . CASRTYLGGTNEKLFF TGTGCCAGCAGAACCTACCTGGGGGGAACTAATGAAAAACTGTTTTTT